The 6 T cell receptor beta chains listed next were all sequenced from one sample in a study of blood T cell repertoires in COVID-19. Repertoires were generated with immunoSEQ multiplex PCR, while TCRdb's copy carries only in-frame clones and drops some. The sample records fewer than 300,000 clones, roughly 80% being singletons. Sequenced material: peripheral blood. These receptors were obtained from a human donor with COVID-19, enrolled during active disease. The donor label of this sample is uncertain.

This chain joins TRBV7-2 and TRBJ2-3; perhaps TRBD2 as D (6 bases). This CDR3 comprises 18 residues. Trimming shortened V by 3 bases and J by 3 bases, and 22 bases separated the two germline ends. Looked up from germline, CDR1 is SGHTA and CDR2 is FQGNSA. CDR3 in DNA: TGTGCCAGCAGCTTCCCGGGGTCAGGGTACGGGAGAACAGATACGCAGTATTTT. It is translated as CASSFPGSGYGRTDTQYF.

The chain carries TRBV15 and TRBJ1-5; D is unresolved. This CDR3 is built from 13 residues. Trimming took off 4 bases at V and 9 bases at J, with 13 bases between the two ends. Germline V gene sequence: CDR1 LNHNV, CDR2 YYDKDF (reference sequence). For the CDR3, the DNA is TGTGCCACCAGCATCGACCTAGTCCGGCCCCAGCATTTT. It codes for CATSIDLVRPQHF.

The chain recombines TRBV7-3 with TRBJ1-1; 7 bases line up with TRBD1. Trimming cost V 5 bases and J 1 base; bases outside gene matches: 4. The CDR3 has 14 residues. The germline V gene encodes CDR1 SGHTA and CDR2 FQGTGA. CDR3 in DNA: TGTGCCAGCAGCGGGGACAGAAAGAACACTGAAGCTTTCTTT. Protein product: CASSGDRKNTEAFF.

The rearrangement links TRBV7-9 to TRBJ2-1, with 7 nucleotides matching TRBD1. The junction had 7 bases not matched to a gene; V was cut back by 5 bases and J by 0 bases. Germline V CDR1 and CDR2: SEHNR, FQNEAQ (reference sequence). The CDR3 runs to 16 residues. The CDR3 DNA follows: TGTGCCAGCAGCCAGGGACAGATTAACTCCTACAATGAGCAGTTCTTC. This gives the protein CASSQGQINSYNEQFF.

The chain carries TRBV6-4 and TRBJ2-1, with 11 bases lining up with TRBD2. The CDR3 length is 15 residues. The ends lost 2 bases at V and 7 bases at J; junction bases unmatched: 4. Germline V CDR1 and CDR2: MRHNA, SNTAGT. The CDR3 nucleotides are TGTGCCAGCAGTGACGGGGCTAGCGGGAGGAATGAGCAGTTCTTC. Its protein product is CASSDGASGRNEQFF.

This clone was seen only once. This chain uses TRBV5-4 with TRBJ2-1; 12 positions agree with TRBD2. V lost 4 bases, J lost 10 bases, and 6 bases stayed unmatched. CDR3 size: 14 residues. Germline V lookup: CDR1 SGHNT, CDR2 YYREEE (reference sequence). The CDR3 sequence is CASSTGLAGFEQFF. The CDR3 coding sequence is TGTGCCAGCAGCACGGGACTAGCGGGTTTCGAGCAGTTCTTC.